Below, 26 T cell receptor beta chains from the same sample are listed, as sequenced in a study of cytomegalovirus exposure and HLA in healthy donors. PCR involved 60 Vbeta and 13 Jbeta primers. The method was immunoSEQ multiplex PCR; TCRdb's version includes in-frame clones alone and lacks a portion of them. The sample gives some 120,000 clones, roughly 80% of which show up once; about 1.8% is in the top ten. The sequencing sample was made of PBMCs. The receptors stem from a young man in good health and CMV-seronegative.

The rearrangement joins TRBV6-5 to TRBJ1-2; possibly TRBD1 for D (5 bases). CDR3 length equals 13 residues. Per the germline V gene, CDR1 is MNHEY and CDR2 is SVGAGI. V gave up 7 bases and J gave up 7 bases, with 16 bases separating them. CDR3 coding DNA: TGTGCCAGCACTCCCGGGGGGTTGGGTGGCTACACCTTC. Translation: CASTPGGLGGYTF.

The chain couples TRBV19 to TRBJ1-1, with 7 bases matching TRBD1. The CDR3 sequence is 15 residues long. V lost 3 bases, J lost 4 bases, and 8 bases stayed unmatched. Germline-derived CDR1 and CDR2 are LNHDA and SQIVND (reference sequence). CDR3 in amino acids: CASSITGVDGTEAFF. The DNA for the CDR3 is TGTGCCAGTAGTATCACAGGGGTAGACGGCACTGAAGCTTTCTTT.

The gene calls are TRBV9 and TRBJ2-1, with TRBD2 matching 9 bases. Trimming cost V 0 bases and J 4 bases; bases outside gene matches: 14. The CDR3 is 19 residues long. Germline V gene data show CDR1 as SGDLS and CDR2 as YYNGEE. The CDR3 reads CASSVGPTLSGGAYNEQFF. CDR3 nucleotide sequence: TGTGCCAGCAGCGTAGGCCCCACCCTTAGCGGGGGCGCGTACAATGAGCAGTTCTTC.

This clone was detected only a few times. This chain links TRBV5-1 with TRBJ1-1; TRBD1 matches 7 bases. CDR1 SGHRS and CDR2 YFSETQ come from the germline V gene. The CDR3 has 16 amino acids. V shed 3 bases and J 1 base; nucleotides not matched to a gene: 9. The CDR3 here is CASSYEPGTANTEAFF. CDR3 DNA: TGCGCCAGCAGCTATGAGCCCGGGACAGCGAACACTGAAGCTTTCTTT.

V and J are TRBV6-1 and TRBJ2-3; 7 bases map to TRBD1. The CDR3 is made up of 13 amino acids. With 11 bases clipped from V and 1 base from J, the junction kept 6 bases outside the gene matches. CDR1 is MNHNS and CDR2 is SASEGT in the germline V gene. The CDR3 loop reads CACRQGGTDTQYF. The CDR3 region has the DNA TGTGCCTGTAGACAGGGCGGCACAGATACGCAGTATTTT.

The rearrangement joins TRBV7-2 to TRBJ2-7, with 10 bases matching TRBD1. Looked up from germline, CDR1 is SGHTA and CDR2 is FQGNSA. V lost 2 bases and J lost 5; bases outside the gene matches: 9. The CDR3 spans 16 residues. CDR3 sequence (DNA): TGTGCCAGCAGCTTACGACAGGGGGCATTTGGAAACGAGCAGTACTTC. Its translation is CASSLRQGAFGNEQYF.

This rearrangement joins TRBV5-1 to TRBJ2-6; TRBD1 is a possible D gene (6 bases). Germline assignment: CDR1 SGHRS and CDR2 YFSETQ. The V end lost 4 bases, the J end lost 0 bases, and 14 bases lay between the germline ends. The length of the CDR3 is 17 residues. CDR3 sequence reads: CASSPRTASSGANVLTF. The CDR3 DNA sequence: TGCGCCAGCAGCCCCAGGACAGCTAGCTCTGGGGCCAACGTCCTGACTTTC. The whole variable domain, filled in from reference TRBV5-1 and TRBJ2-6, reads KAGVTQTPRYLIKTRGQQVTLSCSPISGHRSVSWYQQTPGQGLQFLFEYFSETQRNKGNFPGRFSGRQFSNSRSEMNVSTLELGDSALYLCASSPRTASSGANVLTFGAGSRLTVL.

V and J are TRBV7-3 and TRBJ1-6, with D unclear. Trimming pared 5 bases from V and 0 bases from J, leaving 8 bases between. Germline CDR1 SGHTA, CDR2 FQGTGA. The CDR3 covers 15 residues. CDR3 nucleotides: TGTGCCAGCAGCCGTCGGGGCTCCTATAATTCACCCCTCCACTTT. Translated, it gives CASSRRGSYNSPLHF.

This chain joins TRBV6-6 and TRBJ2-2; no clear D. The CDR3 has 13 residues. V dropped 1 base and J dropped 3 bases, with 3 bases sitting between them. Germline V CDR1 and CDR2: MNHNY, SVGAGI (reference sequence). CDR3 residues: CASSYYYTGELFF. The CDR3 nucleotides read TGTGCCAGCAGTTACTACTACACCGGGGAGCTGTTTTTT.

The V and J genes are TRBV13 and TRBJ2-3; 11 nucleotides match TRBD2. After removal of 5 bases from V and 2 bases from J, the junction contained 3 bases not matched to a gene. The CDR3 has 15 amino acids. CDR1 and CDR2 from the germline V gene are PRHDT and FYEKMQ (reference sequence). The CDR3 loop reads CASSVTSGNTDTQYF. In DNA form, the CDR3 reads TGTGCCAGCAGCGTGACTAGCGGGAACACAGATACGCAGTATTTT.

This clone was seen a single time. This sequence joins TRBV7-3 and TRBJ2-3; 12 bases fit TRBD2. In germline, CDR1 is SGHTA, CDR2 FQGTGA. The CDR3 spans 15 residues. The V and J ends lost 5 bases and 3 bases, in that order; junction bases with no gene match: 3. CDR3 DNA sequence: TGTGCCAGCAGCCGAGGACTAGCGGGGACAGATACGCAGTATTTT. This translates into CASSRGLAGTDTQYF. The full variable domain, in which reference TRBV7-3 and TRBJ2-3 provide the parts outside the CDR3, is GAGVSQTPSNKVTEKGKYVELRCDPISGHTALYWYRQSLGQGPEFLIYFQGTGAADDSGLPNDRFFAVRPEGSVSTLKIQRTERGDSAVYLCASSRGLAGTDTQYFGPGTRLTVL.

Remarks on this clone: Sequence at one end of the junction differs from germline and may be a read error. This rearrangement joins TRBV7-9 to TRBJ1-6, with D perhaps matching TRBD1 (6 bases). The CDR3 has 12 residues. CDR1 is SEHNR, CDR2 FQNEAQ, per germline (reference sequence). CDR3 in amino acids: CSSSLESGQLHF. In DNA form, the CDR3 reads TGTTCCAGCAGCTTAGAAAGTGGACAGCTCCACTTT.

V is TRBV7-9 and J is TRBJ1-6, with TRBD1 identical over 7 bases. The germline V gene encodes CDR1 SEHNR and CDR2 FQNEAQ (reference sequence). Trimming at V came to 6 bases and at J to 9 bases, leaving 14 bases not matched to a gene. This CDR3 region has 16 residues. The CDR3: CASSSSSTGTVSPLHF. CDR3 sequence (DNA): TGTGCCAGCAGTTCGTCTTCAACCGGGACAGTTTCACCCCTCCACTTT.

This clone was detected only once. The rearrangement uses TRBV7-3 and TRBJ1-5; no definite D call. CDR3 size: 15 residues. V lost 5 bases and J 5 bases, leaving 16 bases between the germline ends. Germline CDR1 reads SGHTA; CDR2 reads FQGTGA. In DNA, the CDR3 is TGTGCCAGCAGCGTAGGGCCGGGGATAGATCAGCCCCAGCATTTT. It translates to CASSVGPGIDQPQHF.

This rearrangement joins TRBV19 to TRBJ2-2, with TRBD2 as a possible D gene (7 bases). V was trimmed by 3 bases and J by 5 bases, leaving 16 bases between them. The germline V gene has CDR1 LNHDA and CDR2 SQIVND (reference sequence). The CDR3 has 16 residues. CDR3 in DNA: TGTGCCAGTAGTATCGTCCCGGGGGGCTGGACCGGGGAGCTGTTTTTT. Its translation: CASSIVPGGWTGELFF.

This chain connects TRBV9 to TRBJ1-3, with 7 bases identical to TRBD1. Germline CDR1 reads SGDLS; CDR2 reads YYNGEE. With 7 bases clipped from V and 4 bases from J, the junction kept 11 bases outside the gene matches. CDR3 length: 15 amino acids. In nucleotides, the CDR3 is TGTGCCAGCGGACGTAGTGGGACAGCAGGAAACACCATATATTTT. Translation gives CASGRSGTAGNTIYF.

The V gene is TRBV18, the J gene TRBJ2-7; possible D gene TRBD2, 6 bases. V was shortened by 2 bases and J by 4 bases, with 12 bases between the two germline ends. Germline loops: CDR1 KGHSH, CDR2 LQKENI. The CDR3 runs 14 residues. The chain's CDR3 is CASSPKEGRYEQYF. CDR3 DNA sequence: TGTGCCAGCTCACCAAAGGAGGGTCGGTACGAGCAGTACTTC.

The CDR3 coding sequence is TGTGCCAGCTCACCGGACAGGGTGAGGACTGAAGCTTTCTTT. Its protein is CASSPDRVRTEAFF. The J gene is TRBJ1-1, the V gene TRBV18; 8 bases agree with TRBD1. V was clipped by 3 bases and J by 5 bases; unmatched bases: 5. The CDR3 consists of 14 residues. Germline values: CDR1 KGHSH, CDR2 LQKENI.

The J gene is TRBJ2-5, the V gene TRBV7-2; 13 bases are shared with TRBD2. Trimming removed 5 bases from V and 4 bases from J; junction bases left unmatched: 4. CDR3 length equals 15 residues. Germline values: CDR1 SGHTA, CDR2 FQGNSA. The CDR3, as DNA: TGTGCCAGCAGCCCCAGGACTAGCGGGGGAGAGACCCAGTACTTC. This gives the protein CASSPRTSGGETQYF.

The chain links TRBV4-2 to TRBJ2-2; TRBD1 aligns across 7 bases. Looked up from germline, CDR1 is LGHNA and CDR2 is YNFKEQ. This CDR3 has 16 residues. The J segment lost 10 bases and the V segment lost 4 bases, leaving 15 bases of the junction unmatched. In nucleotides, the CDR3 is TGTGCCAGCAGCCGACAGGGTCGAACGGCCCGGGAGGAGCTGTTTTTT. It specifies CASSRQGRTAREELFF.

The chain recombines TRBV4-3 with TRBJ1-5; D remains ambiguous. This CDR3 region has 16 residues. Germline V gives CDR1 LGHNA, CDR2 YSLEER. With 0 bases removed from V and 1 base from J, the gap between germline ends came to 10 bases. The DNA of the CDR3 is TGCGCCAGCAGCCAAGAGAGGGATGGGAGCAATCAGCCCCAGCATTTT. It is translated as CASSQERDGSNQPQHF.

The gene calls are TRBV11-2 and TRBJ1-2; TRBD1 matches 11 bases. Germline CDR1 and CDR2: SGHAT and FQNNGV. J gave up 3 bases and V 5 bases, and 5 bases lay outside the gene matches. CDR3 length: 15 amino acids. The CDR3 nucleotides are TGTGCCAGCAGCCGGACAGGGGGCCTCTACTATGGCTACACCTTC. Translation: CASSRTGGLYYGYTF. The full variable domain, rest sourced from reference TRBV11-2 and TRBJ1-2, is EAGVAQSPRYKIIEKRQSVAFWCNPISGHATLYWYQQILGQGPKLLIQFQNNGVVDDSQLPKDRFSAERLKGVDSTLKIQPAKLEDSAVYLCASSRTGGLYYGYTFGSGTRLTVV.

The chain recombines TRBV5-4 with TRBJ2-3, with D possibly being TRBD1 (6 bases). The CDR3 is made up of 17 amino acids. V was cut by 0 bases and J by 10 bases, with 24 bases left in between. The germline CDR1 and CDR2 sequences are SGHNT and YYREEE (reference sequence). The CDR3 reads CASSLEMGQGHAQAQYF. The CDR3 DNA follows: TGTGCCAGCAGCTTGGAGATGGGGCAGGGGCATGCACAGGCGCAGTATTTT.

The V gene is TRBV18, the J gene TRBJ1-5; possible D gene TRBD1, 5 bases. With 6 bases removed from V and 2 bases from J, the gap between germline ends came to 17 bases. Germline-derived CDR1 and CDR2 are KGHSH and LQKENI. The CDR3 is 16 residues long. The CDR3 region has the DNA TGTGCCAGCTCCCAACGAAGGGGCGAAGGCAATCAGCCCCAGCATTTT. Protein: CASSQRRGEGNQPQHF.

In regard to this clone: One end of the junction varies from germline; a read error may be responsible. Here the CDR3 reads CSSSLREGVYGYTF. CDR3 bases: TGTTCCAGCAGCTTGAGGGAGGGGGTCTATGGCTACACCTTC. The rearrangement joins TRBV7-9 to TRBJ1-2; D may be TRBD1 (6 bases). Germline V CDR1 and CDR2: SEHNR, FQNEAQ (reference sequence). The CDR3 length is 14 residues.

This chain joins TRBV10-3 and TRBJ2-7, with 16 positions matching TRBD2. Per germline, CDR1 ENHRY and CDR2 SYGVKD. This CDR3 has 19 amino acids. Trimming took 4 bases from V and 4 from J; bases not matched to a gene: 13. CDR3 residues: CAISGGLAGGHTSWYEQYF. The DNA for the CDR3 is TGTGCCATCAGTGGGGGACTAGCGGGGGGGCATACATCCTGGTACGAGCAGTACTTC.